This T cell receptor beta chain emerged from a study of T cell repertoires in cytomegalovirus infection. On the study more broadly: HLA-C-restricted CMV epitopes, recently identified, and well-studied HLA-B-restricted ones were used by the study. Matching HLA type and CMV infection were both indicated by public TCR beta signatures. Study-wide results and limits: Clonotypes of TCR beta that were HLA-C-restricted and CMV-specific dominated the ex vivo response. Cumulative public TCR beta family frequency identified carriers of CMV plus the relevant HLA.

The CDR3 is made up of 16 amino acids. Between the trimmed V and J ends, which lost 2 bases and 1 base, there was a span of 12 bases. The germline gives CDR1 MNHEY, CDR2 SVGEGT. Using its own MiXCR run on the reads, TCRdb lists one record per CDR3 protein. The data contain roughly 730,000 distinct CDR3 sequences, 33% of them singletons. This clonotype was picked up a small number of times. Its specificity is unknown. Sequenced here: cultured PBMCs, sampled from culture after CMV antigen stimulation. The genes are TRBV6-2 or TRBV6-3 and TRBJ1-5; perhaps TRBD1 as D (6 bases). This receptor was identified in a human donor in good health (CMV status not recorded). Some clones in this sample may be carry-over from other donors' samples. The DNA of the CDR3 is TGTGCCAGCAGTTACCCGGACAGTTGGAGCAATCAGCCCCAGCATTTT. Protein sequence: CASSYPDSWSNQPQHF.